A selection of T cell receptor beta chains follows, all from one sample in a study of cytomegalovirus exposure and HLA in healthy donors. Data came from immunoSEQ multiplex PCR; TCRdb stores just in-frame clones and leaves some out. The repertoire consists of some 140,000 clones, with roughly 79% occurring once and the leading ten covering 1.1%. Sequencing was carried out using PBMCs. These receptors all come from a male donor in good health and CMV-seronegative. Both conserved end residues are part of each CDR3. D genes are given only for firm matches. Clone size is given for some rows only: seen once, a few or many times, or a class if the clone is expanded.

DNA: TGTGCCAGCAGTTACTCAGGGACAGGGGGAGATGAGCAGTTCTTC
CDR3: CASSYSGTGGDEQFF
J: TRBJ2-1
D: TRBD1
size: NA
V: TRBV6-6

DNA: TGTGCCAGCGGCATCAGGGGGGCCATGAACACTGAAGCTTTCTTT
CDR3: CASGIRGAMNTEAFF
J: TRBJ1-1
D: TRBD1
size: NA
V: TRBV6-5

DNA: TGTGCCTGCACCGGGACTCCGAATAACTATGGCTACACCTTC
CDR3: CACTGTPNNYGYTF
J: TRBJ1-2
D: NA
size: NA
V: TRBV25-1

DNA: TGCGCCAGCAGCTTGGACAGCAGCCGAAATTCACCCCTCCACTTT
CDR3: CASSLDSSRNSPLHF
J: TRBJ1-6
D: NA
size: NA
V: TRBV5-1

DNA: TGTGCCAGCAGCTTTCTTGACAGTGGGGACACTGAAGCTTCCTTT
CDR3: CASSFLDSGDTEASF
J: TRBJ1-1
D: NA
size: NA
V: TRBV7-9

DNA: TGCGCCAGCAGCAGGAGGACAGGGAGGGCAGATACGCAGTATTTT
CDR3: CASSRRTGRADTQYF
J: TRBJ2-3
D: NA
size: NA
V: TRBV5-1

DNA: TGTGCCTGGAGGGGCAATAGCGGGGCCTCAAGGAAGACCCAGTACTTC
CDR3: CAWRGNSGASRKTQYF
J: TRBJ2-5
D: TRBD2
size: NA
V: TRBV30

DNA: TGCGCCAGCCCGGGTTCACCCCTCCACTTT
CDR3: CASPGSPLHF
J: TRBJ1-6
D: NA
size: NA
V: TRBV10-1

DNA: TGTGCCAGCAGTGAACAGGGCCCCTATAGCAATCAGCCCCAGCATTTT
CDR3: CASSEQGPYSNQPQHF
J: TRBJ1-5
D: NA
size: few
V: TRBV6-1

DNA: TGTGCCAGCACCCTTACAGGGTCCGATCAGCCCCAGCATTTT
CDR3: CASTLTGSDQPQHF
J: TRBJ1-5
D: NA
size: NA
V: TRBV6-6

DNA: TGTGCCATCAGTGTCGGGGGGCAAGAGACCCAGTACTTC
CDR3: CAISVGGQETQYF
J: TRBJ2-5
D: TRBD2
size: NA
V: TRBV10-3

DNA: TGTGCCAGCAGTGTAAGCGGCGGGGGGGCTGGAGAGACCCAGTACTTC
CDR3: CASSVSGGGAGETQYF
J: TRBJ2-5
D: TRBD2
size: NA
V: TRBV2

DNA: TGTGCCAGCTCACCAGGACTCGAGACAGATACGCAGTATTTT
CDR3: CASSPGLETDTQYF
J: TRBJ2-3
D: NA
size: NA
V: TRBV18

DNA: TGTGCAAGTCGCTCGAGGACAGGGGGCTATTCATCGGACACTGAAGCTTTCTTT
CDR3: CASRSRTGGYSSDTEAFF
J: TRBJ1-1
D: NA
size: NA
V: TRBV12-2

DNA: TGTGCCAGCAGCCCAAAGTCGGGGAACACTGAAGCTTTCTTT
CDR3: CASSPKSGNTEAFF
J: TRBJ1-1
D: NA
size: NA
V: TRBV11-3

DNA: TGCGCCAGCAGCTGGATAGCGGGGGGGCTCAATGAGCAGTTCTTC
CDR3: CASSWIAGGLNEQFF
J: TRBJ2-1
D: TRBD2
size: few
V: TRBV5-1

DNA: TGTGCCAGCAGCACCCCGCGGGGTCGGAATGAGCAGTTCTTC
CDR3: CASSTPRGRNEQFF
J: TRBJ2-1
D: NA
size: NA
V: TRBV7-2

DNA: TGTGCCAGCAGCTTAAGTTCGCGGGGAACCCTTGCCTACAATGAGCAGTTCTTC
CDR3: CASSLSSRGTLAYNEQFF
J: TRBJ2-1
D: NA
size: NA
V: TRBV7-9

DNA: TGTGCCTGGAGTGGCCCGGGGGGCGAGAACACTGAAGCTTTCTTT
CDR3: CAWSGPGGENTEAFF
J: TRBJ1-1
D: NA
size: few
V: TRBV30

DNA: TGTGCTAGTGGTTTGGTTTTTATGGCGGGGTCTGGCGGGGAGCTGTTTTTT
CDR3: CASGLVFMAGSGGELFF
J: TRBJ2-2
D: NA
size: once
V: TRBV12-5

DNA: TGTGCCAGCAGCAAATGTCCACACCGGGTATGCTTC
CDR3: CASSKCPHRVCF
J: TRBJ2-7
D: NA
size: NA
V: TRBV21-1

DNA: TGCGCCAGCAGTATAGGACAGGGTCATCGTGGCTACACCTTC
CDR3: CASSIGQGHRGYTF
J: TRBJ1-2
D: TRBD1
size: NA
V: TRBV5-1

DNA: TGCGCCAGCAGCCCGGGACAGGGGAGAGAGACCCAGTACTTC
CDR3: CASSPGQGRETQYF
J: TRBJ2-5
D: TRBD1
size: NA
V: TRBV5-1

DNA: TGTGCCAGCAGCTCCGGGACAGGGGGGTATGGCTACACCTTC
CDR3: CASSSGTGGYGYTF
J: TRBJ1-2
D: TRBD1
size: NA
V: TRBV7-2

DNA: TGTGCCACCGCAGACAGGGGGCAGCTGCCCGAGACCCAGTACTTC
CDR3: CATADRGQLPETQYF
J: TRBJ2-5
D: TRBD1
size: NA
V: TRBV19

DNA: TGTGCCAGCAGCGTAGAGGGGGGGCCCTCTGGAAACACCATATATTTT
CDR3: CASSVEGGPSGNTIYF
J: TRBJ1-3
D: NA
size: NA
V: TRBV9

DNA: TGTGCCAGCAGCACGGGACAGGGGGGCAATCAGCCCCAGCATTTT
CDR3: CASSTGQGGNQPQHF
J: TRBJ1-5
D: TRBD1
size: few
V: TRBV7-2

DNA: TGTGCCAGCAGCTTAAGGGGACAACACACCGGGGAGCTGTTTTTT
CDR3: CASSLRGQHTGELFF
J: TRBJ2-2
D: NA
size: NA
V: TRBV7-2

DNA: TGTGCCAGCAGCTCCAGCGGGGGGGCCCGGGGTGAGCAGTTCTTC
CDR3: CASSSSGGARGEQFF
J: TRBJ2-1
D: TRBD2
size: once
V: TRBV7-2

DNA: TGCGCCAGCAGCCAGGAGGGATCGGGACAGGGAGTTGGGGCCAACGTCCTGACTTTC
CDR3: CASSQEGSGQGVGANVLTF
J: TRBJ2-6
D: TRBD1
size: NA
V: TRBV4-1

DNA: TGTGCCAGCAGTACTACGGGGGGAACTGAAGCTTTCTTT
CDR3: CASSTTGGTEAFF
J: TRBJ1-1
D: NA
size: NA
V: TRBV9

DNA: TGTGCCAGCAGCTTCGACGGGGGAAATAGGCCCCAGCATTTT
CDR3: CASSFDGGNRPQHF
J: TRBJ1-5
D: NA
size: NA
V: TRBV7-9

DNA: TGTGCCAGCAGTGACTCCGGGGGGGCTTCAGATACGCAGTATTTT
CDR3: CASSDSGGASDTQYF
J: TRBJ2-3
D: TRBD2
size: NA
V: TRBV6-4

DNA: TGTGCCAGCAGTGGCCCAGGGAACAATGAGCAGTTCTTC
CDR3: CASSGPGNNEQFF
J: TRBJ2-1
D: NA
size: NA
V: TRBV2

DNA: TGTGCCAGCTCACCTATGGGTGCGGGTGATCCTGAAGCTTTCTTT
CDR3: CASSPMGAGDPEAFF
J: TRBJ1-1
D: NA
size: NA
V: TRBV18

DNA: TGCGCCAGCGGACAGGGGGCAAGGGAGACCCAGTACTTC
CDR3: CASGQGARETQYF
J: TRBJ2-5
D: TRBD1
size: NA
V: TRBV5-1

DNA: TGTGCCAGCTCCCTCCAAGACAGGGGTGAAGCTTTCTTT
CDR3: CASSLQDRGEAFF
J: TRBJ1-1
D: TRBD1
size: NA
V: TRBV18

DNA: TGTGCCAGCAATCTCCGGGACTCCGGGGGAGATACGCAGTATTTT
CDR3: CASNLRDSGGDTQYF
J: TRBJ2-3
D: NA
size: NA
V: TRBV6-4

DNA: TGTGCCGGAGGCCGCGGTGGAGAGCGGGGGGAAGAGACCCAGTACTTC
CDR3: CAGGRGGERGEETQYF
J: TRBJ2-5
D: TRBD2
size: NA
V: TRBV2

DNA: TGTGCCAGCAGCGCCCGGGACAGGGCTGTCTACGAGCAGTACTTC
CDR3: CASSARDRAVYEQYF
J: TRBJ2-7
D: TRBD1
size: NA
V: TRBV7-2

DNA: TGTGCCAGCTCACCACCGGGCCGATCTGGCTCTGGAAACACCATATATTTT
CDR3: CASSPPGRSGSGNTIYF
J: TRBJ1-3
D: NA
size: NA
V: TRBV18

DNA: TGCGCCAGCAGCCAAGACTTCGGACAGGTGTCAAATGAAAAACTGTTTTTT
CDR3: CASSQDFGQVSNEKLFF
J: TRBJ1-4
D: TRBD1
size: NA
V: TRBV4-1

DNA: TGCGCCAGCAGCCCAGCTGGGACAGGGGTTTACGAGCAGTACTTC
CDR3: CASSPAGTGVYEQYF
J: TRBJ2-7
D: TRBD1
size: NA
V: TRBV4-1

DNA: TGCGCCAGCAGTGAGGGCCCGAATAATCAGCCCCAGCATTTT
CDR3: CASSEGPNNQPQHF
J: TRBJ1-5
D: NA
size: NA
V: TRBV10-2

DNA: TGTGCCAGCAGCTTAAATCGGGGGGGAGAGACCCAGTACTTC
CDR3: CASSLNRGGETQYF
J: TRBJ2-5
D: TRBD2
size: NA
V: TRBV11-2

DNA: TGTGCCAGCAGCTTAGCGGGCCCTTACGAGCAGTACTTC
CDR3: CASSLAGPYEQYF
J: TRBJ2-7
D: NA
size: NA
V: TRBV7-8

DNA: TGTGCCAGCAGTTTCGCGGACAGAAACTATGGCTACACCTTC
CDR3: CASSFADRNYGYTF
J: TRBJ1-2
D: NA
size: NA
V: TRBV5-6

DNA: TGTGCCAGCAGCACCCGGGACAGGGGGTACAACACTGAAGCTTTCTTT
CDR3: CASSTRDRGYNTEAFF
J: TRBJ1-1
D: TRBD1
size: once
V: TRBV11-2

DNA: TGTGCCAGCAGCCCGGGGACTAGCGATTACACAGATACGCAGTATTTT
CDR3: CASSPGTSDYTDTQYF
J: TRBJ2-3
D: TRBD2
size: NA
V: TRBV7-9

DNA: TGTGCCAGCAGTTCAACCGGGACAGGGTGGTACGAGCAGTACTTC
CDR3: CASSSTGTGWYEQYF
J: TRBJ2-7
D: TRBD1
size: NA
V: TRBV27

DNA: TGTGCCAGTAGTTCGACAGGGGGCCCGGGCAATCAGCCCCAGCATTTT
CDR3: CASSSTGGPGNQPQHF
J: TRBJ1-5
D: TRBD1
size: NA
V: TRBV19

DNA: TGTGCCAGCTCACCGATCCCAGGCACCGGGGAGCTGTTTTTT
CDR3: CASSPIPGTGELFF
J: TRBJ2-2
D: NA
size: NA
V: TRBV18

DNA: TGTGCCAGCAGTCATCAGAGGGCAACTAATGAAAAACTGTTTTTT
CDR3: CASSHQRATNEKLFF
J: TRBJ1-4
D: NA
size: NA
V: TRBV6-5

DNA: TGCGCCAGCCGTCCCGGGACAGGGCCCTACGAGCAGTACTTC
CDR3: CASRPGTGPYEQYF
J: TRBJ2-7
D: TRBD1
size: NA
V: TRBV5-1

DNA: TGCGCCAGCAGTGATAAGCTGAACAATGAGCAGTTCTTC
CDR3: CASSDKLNNEQFF
J: TRBJ2-1
D: NA
size: NA
V: TRBV10-1

DNA: TGTGCCAGTGCGAAGGCCGGGGGACCCACCTACAATGAGCAGTTCTTC
CDR3: CASAKAGGPTYNEQFF
J: TRBJ2-1
D: NA
size: NA
V: TRBV19

DNA: TGTGCCTGGAGTGTACGTCAGCGGGGGGGTTACAATGAGCAGTTCTTC
CDR3: CAWSVRQRGGYNEQFF
J: TRBJ2-1
D: TRBD2
size: few
V: TRBV30

DNA: TGTGCCAGCAGCTTTAGCCGGGACAGCACCGGGGAGCTGTTTTTT
CDR3: CASSFSRDSTGELFF
J: TRBJ2-2
D: TRBD1
size: NA
V: TRBV7-2